This T cell receptor (beta chain) was sequenced in a study of beta chain features in type 1 diabetes. cDNA synthesis used the whole RNA isolate, giving expressed TCRB sequences. Produced via immunoSEQ multiplex PCR; TCRdb's table is partial and in-frame only. The sample comprises 160,000 or so clones, around 8.3% of which are singletons, and around 0.5% rests with the top ten. This CDR3 is built from 13 residues. V gave up 3 bases and J gave up 16 bases; unmatched junction bases: 11. Germline assignment: CDR1 MDHEN and CDR2 SYDVKM. Details on this clone: The antigen is unknown.

Study-wide results and caveats: Shorter templates might be favored by PCR, and equally so in patients and in controls. In the patient group, naive, central memory and Treg TCRB repertoires seemed more alike than in the healthy donor group. HLA effects on TCRB rearrangement stayed unresolved here. A moderate, significant TCRB CDR3 shortening appeared in type 1 diabetes across four CD4+ subsets.

V and J are TRBV28 and TRBJ2-4, with TRBD1 matching 8 bases. Input material: central memory CD4+ T cells from blood. The TCR sequence derives from a woman between 18 and 29 years old with type 1 diabetes. CDR3 residues: CASSLPGGASLYF. The CDR3 bases are TGTGCCAGCAGTTTGCCAGGGGGCGCAAGCCTTTACTTC.